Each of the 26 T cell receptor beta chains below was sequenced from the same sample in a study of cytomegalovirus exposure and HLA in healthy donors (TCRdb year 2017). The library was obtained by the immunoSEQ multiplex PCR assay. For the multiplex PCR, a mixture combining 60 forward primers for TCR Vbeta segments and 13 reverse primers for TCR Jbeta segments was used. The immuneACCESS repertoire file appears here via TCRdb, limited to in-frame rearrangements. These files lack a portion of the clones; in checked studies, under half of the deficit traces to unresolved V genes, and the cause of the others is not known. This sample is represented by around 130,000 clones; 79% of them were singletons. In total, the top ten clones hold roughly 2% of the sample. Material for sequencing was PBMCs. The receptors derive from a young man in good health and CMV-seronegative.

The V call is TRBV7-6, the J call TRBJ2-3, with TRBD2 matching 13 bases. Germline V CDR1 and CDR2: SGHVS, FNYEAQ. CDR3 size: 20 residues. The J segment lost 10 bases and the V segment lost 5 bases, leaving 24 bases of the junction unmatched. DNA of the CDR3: TGTGCCAGCAGCCCCAGCCCCAGAGGACTAGCGGGAGCCCCGCCGGGGGCGCAGTATTTT. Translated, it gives CASSPSPRGLAGAPPGAQYF.

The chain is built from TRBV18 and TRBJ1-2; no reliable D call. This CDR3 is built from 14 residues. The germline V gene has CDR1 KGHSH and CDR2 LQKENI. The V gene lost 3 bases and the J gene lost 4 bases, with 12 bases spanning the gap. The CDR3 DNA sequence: TGTGCCAGCTCACCTAACGACGGCGGCTATGGCTACACCTTC. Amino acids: CASSPNDGGYGYTF.

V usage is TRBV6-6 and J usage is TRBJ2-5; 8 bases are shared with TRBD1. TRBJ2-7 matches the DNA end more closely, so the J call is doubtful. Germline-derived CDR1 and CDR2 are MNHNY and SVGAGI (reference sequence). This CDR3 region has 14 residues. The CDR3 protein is CATSGQGRSYEQYF. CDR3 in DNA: TGTGCCACCAGCGGACAGGGTAGATCCTACGAGCAGTACTTC.

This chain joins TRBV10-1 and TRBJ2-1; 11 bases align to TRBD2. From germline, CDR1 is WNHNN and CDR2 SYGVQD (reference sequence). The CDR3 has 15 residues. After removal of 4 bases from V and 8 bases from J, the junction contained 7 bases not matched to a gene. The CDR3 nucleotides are TGCGCCAGCAGTGGGGGAAGTAGCGGGAGGGATGAGCAGTTCTTC. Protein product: CASSGGSSGRDEQFF.

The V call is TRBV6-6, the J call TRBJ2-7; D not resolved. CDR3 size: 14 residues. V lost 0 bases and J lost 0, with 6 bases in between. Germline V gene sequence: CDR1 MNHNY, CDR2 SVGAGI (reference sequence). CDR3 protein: CASSYSARSYEQYF. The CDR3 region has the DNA TGTGCCAGCAGTTACTCGGCCCGCTCCTACGAGCAGTACTTC.

The CDR3 sequence is CASSLFGVNTEAFF. DNA for the CDR3: TGTGCCAGCAGCTTGTTCGGGGTGAACACTGAAGCTTTCTTT. The V gene is TRBV7-3, the J gene TRBJ1-1; D not resolved. CDR3 length: 14 amino acids. Germline V gene lookup returns CDR1 SGHTA and CDR2 FQGTGA. The germline V and J ends were trimmed by 3 bases and 0 bases, with 8 bases remaining between them.

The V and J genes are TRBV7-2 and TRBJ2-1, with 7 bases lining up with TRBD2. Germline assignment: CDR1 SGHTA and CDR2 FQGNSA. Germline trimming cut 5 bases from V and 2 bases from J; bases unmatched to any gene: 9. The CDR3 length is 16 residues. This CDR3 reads CASSTDAGATYNEQFF. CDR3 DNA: TGTGCCAGCAGCACCGATGCGGGAGCGACCTACAATGAGCAGTTCTTC.

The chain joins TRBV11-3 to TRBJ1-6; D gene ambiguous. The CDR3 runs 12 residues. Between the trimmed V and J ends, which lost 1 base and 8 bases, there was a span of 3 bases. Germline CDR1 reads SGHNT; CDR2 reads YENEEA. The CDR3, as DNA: TGTGCCAGCAGCTTAGGAGATTCACCCCTCCACTTT. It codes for CASSLGDSPLHF.

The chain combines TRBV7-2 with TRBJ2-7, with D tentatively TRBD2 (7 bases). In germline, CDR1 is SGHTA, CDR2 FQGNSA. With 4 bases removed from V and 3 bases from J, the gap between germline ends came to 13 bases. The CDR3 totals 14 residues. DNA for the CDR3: TGTGCCAGCAGCTCAAGGGGGAGGGGCTACGAGCAGTACTTC. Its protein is CASSSRGRGYEQYF.

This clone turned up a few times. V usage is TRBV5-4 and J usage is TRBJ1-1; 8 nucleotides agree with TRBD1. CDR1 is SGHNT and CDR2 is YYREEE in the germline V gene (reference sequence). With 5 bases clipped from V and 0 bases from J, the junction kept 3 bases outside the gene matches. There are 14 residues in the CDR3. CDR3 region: CASRTGDLNTEAFF. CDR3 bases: TGTGCCAGCAGGACAGGGGATTTGAACACTGAAGCTTTCTTT.

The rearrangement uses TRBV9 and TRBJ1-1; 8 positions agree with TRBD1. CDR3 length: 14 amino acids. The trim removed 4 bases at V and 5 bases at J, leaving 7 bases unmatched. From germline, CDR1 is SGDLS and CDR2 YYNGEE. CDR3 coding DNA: TGTGCCAGCAGCACGGGACAGGCGAGGACTGAAGCTTTCTTT. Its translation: CASSTGQARTEAFF.

As DNA, the CDR3 is TGTGCCAGCAGCCAAGCTGAGAACGGGGAGCTGTTTTTT. It translates to CASSQAENGELFF. The chain links TRBV4-2 to TRBJ2-2; D uncertain. Trimming removed 1 base at V and 7 bases at J, with 7 bases between. The CDR3 contains 13 residues. Germline V gene lookup returns CDR1 LGHNA and CDR2 YNFKEQ.

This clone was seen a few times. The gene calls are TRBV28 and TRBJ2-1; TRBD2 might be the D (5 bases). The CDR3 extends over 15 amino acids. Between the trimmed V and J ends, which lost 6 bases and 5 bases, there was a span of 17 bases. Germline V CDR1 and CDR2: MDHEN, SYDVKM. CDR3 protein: CASSSGTRRNNEQFF. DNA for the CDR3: TGTGCCAGCAGCTCCGGAACTAGGCGGAACAATGAGCAGTTCTTC. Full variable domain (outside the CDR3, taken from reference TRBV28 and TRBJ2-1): DVKVTQSSRYLVKRTGEKVFLECVQDMDHENMFWYRQDPGLGLRLIYFSYDVKMKEKGDIPEGYSVSREKKERFSLILESASTNQTSMYLCASSSGTRRNNEQFFGPGTRLTVL.

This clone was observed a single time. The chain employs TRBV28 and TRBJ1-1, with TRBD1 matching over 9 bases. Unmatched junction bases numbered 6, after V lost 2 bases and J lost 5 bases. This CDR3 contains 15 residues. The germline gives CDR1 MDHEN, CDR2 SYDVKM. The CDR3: CASSLPGQGMTEAFF. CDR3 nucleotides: TGTGCCAGCAGTTTACCCGGACAGGGGATGACTGAAGCTTTCTTT. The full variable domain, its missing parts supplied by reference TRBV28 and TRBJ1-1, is DVKVTQSSRYLVKRTGEKVFLECVQDMDHENMFWYRQDPGLGLRLIYFSYDVKMKEKGDIPEGYSVSREKKERFSLILESASTNQTSMYLCASSLPGQGMTEAFFGQGTRLTVV.

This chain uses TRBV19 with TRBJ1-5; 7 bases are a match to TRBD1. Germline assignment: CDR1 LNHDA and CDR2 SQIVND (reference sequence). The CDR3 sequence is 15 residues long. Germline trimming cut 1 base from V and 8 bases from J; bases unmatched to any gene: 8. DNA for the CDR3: TGTGCCAGTAGTATAGCTATCGACAGGGTTGAGCCCCAGCATTTT. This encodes CASSIAIDRVEPQHF.

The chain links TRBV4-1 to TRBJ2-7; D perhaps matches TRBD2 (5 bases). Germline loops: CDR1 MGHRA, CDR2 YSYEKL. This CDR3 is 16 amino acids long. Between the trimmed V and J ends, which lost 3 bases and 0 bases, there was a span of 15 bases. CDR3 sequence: CASSQEVAGGSYEQYV. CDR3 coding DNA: TGCGCCAGCAGCCAGGAGGTCGCGGGCGGCTCCTACGAGCAGTACGTC.

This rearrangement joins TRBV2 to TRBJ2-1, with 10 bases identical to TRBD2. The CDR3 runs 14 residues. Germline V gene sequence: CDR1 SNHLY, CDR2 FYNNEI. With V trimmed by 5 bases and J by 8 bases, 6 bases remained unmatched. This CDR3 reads CASSPASGSYEQFF. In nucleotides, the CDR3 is TGTGCCAGCAGTCCCGCTAGCGGGAGTTATGAGCAGTTCTTC.

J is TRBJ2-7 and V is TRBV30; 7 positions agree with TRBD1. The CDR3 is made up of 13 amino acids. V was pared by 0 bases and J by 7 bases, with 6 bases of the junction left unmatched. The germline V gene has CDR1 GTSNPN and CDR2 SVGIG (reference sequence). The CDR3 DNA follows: TGTGCCTGGAGTGTAGGGGGCGAGGGGGAGCAGTACTTC. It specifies CAWSVGGEGEQYF.

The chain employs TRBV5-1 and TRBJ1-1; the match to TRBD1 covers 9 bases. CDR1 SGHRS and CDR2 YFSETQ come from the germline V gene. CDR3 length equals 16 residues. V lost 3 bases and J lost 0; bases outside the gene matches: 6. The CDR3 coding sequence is TGCGCCAGCAGCTCCGGGACAGGGACAATGAACACTGAAGCTTTCTTT. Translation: CASSSGTGTMNTEAFF.

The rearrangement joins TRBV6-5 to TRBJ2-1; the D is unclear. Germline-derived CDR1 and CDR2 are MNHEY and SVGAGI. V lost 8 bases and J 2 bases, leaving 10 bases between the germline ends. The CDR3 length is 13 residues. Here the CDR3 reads CASSALTYNEQFF. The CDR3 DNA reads TGTGCCAGCTCTGCCCTAACCTACAATGAGCAGTTCTTC.

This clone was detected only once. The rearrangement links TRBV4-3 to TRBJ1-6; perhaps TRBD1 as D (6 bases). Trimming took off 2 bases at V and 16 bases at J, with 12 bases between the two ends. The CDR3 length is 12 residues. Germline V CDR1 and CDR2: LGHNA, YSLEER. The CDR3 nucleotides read TGCGCCAGCAGCCAACAACAGGGACCGCTCCACTTT. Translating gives CASSQQQGPLHF.

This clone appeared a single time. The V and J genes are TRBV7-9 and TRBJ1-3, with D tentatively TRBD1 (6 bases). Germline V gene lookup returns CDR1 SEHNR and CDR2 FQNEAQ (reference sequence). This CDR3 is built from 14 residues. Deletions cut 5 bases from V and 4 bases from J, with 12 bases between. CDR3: CASSLWTDGNTIYF. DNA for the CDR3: TGTGCCAGCAGCCTGTGGACAGACGGAAACACCATATATTTT. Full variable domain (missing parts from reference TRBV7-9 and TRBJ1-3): DTGVSQNPRHKITKRGQNVTFRCDPISEHNRLYWYRQTLGQGPEFLTYFQNEAQLEKSRLLSDRFSAERPKGSFSTLEIQRTEQGDSAMYLCASSLWTDGNTIYFGEGSWLTVV.

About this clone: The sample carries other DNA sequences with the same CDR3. The CDR3 coding sequence is TGCGCCAGCAGCTTGGCTCCGGGGATCACGGCCTATGGCTACACCTTC. Translation: CASSLAPGITAYGYTF. This chain links TRBV5-1 with TRBJ1-2, with D hard to call. V lost 0 bases and J lost 4, with 16 bases in between. This CDR3 spans 16 amino acids. Per germline, CDR1 SGHRS and CDR2 YFSETQ.

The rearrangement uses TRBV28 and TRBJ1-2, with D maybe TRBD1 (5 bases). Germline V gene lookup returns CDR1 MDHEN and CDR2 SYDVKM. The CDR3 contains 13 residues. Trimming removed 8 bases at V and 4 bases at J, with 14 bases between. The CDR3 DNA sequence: TGTGCCAGCCGACAGTCCTCCCCCTATGGCTACACCTTC. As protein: CASRQSSPYGYTF.

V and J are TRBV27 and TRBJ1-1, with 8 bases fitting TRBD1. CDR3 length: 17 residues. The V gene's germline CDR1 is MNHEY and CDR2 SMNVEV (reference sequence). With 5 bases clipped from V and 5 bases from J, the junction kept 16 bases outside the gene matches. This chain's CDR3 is CASSLYGQGRGGTEAFF. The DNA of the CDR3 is TGTGCCAGCAGTCTCTACGGACAGGGCCGCGGGGGTACTGAAGCTTTCTTT.

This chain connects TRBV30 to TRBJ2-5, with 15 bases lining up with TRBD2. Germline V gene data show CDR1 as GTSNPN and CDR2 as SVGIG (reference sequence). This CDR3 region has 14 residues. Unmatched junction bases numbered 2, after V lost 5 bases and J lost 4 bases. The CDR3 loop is CAWGLAGGPETQYF. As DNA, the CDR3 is TGTGCCTGGGGACTAGCGGGAGGGCCAGAGACCCAGTACTTC.